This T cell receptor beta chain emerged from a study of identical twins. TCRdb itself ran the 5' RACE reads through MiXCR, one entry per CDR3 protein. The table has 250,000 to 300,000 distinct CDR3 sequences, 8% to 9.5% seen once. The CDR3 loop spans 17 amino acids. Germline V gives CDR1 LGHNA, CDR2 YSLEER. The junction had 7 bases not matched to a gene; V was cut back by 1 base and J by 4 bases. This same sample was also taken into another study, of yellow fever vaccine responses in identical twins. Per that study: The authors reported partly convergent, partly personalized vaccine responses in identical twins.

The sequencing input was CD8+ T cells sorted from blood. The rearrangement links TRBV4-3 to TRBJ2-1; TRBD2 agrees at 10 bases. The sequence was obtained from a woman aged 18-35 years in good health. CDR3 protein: CASSQGTSGIWYNEQFF. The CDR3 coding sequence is TGCGCCAGCAGCCAAGGAACTAGCGGGATATGGTACAATGAGCAGTTCTTC.